Sequencing of this T cell receptor (beta chain) was carried out in a study of T cell clonality in common variable immunodeficiency. Overall study results and limits: Shared TCRbeta clones were fewer between CVID subjects than controls. In common variable immunodeficiency, TCR beta chains reportedly carried fewer deletions and N-nucleotide insertions.

CVID subjects were neither ill nor on immunomodulatory or immunosuppressive medication at sampling. Each donor provided roughly 5 to 8 ml of heparinized whole blood. Of note for this clone: Its specificity is not known. The DNA ends 3 residues before the CDR3 does, and the rest of the CDR3 is filled in from the germline J gene.

The length of the CDR3 is 13 residues. The V gene lost 3 bases and the J gene lost 1 base, with 7 bases spanning the gap. Germline V lookup: CDR1 SGHAT, CDR2 FQNNGV. TCRdb's copy holds only in-frame clones and misses some; the assay was immunoSEQ multiplex PCR. The table lists around 19,000 clones, with no singletons. The rearrangement links TRBV11-2 to TRBJ2-7; D perhaps matches TRBD2 (5 bases). Sequencing input: peripheral blood mononuclear cells. This receptor was obtained from a human donor with common variable immunodeficiency. The CDR3 spells CASSFGESYEQYF. Partial CDR3 DNA: TGTGCCAGCAGCTTCGGGGAGTCCTACGAG.